This is a list of T cell receptor beta chains from one sample in a study of cytomegalovirus exposure and HLA in healthy donors. Only in-frame clones appear in the TCRdb table, and some are missing; sequencing was by immunoSEQ multiplex PCR. The table lists 150,000 to 200,000 clones, around 88% of them singletons. Sequencing used PBMCs. These receptors were obtained from a woman aged 18-29 years in good health and CMV-seronegative. Each CDR3 is given with its conserved first and last residue. Fields, in order: clone size, V gene, J gene, D gene, CDR3 protein, CDR3 DNA. The D gene is left open where the match is weak. The listing skips clone size in some rows; elsewhere it reads once, few, many or a size class.

>NA|TRBV5-5|TRBJ1-2|TRBD1
CASSSYDRVYGYTF
TGTGCCAGCAGCTCTTACGACAGGGTCTATGGCTACACCTTC
>NA|TRBV18|TRBJ1-1|TRBD1
CASSQTGGAGTEAFF
TGTGCCAGCTCACAGACAGGGGGCGCAGGCACTGAAGCTTTCTTT
>NA|TRBV19|TRBJ2-7|NA
CASSTHRGYEQYF
TGTGCCAGTAGTACCCACCGCGGGTACGAGCAGTACTTC
>NA|TRBV29-1|TRBJ2-1|NA
CSVEFGGNEQFF
TGCAGCGTTGAGTTTGGGGGGAATGAGCAGTTCTTC
>NA|TRBV6-1|TRBJ2-7|TRBD1
CASSIRDRDYGEQYF
TGTGCCAGCAGTATACGGGACAGGGATTATGGGGAGCAGTACTTC
>NA|TRBV7-9|TRBJ1-2|TRBD1
CASSVDRERWTYGYTF
TGTGCCAGCAGCGTTGACAGGGAGAGATGGACCTATGGCTACACCTTC
>once|TRBV7-8|TRBJ2-5|NA
CASSLAQGEETQYF
TGTGCCAGCAGCTTAGCGCAAGGGGAAGAGACCCAGTACTTC
>NA|TRBV29-1|TRBJ2-7|TRBD1
CSVGTGREQYF
TGCAGCGTTGGGACAGGACGAGAGCAGTACTTC
>NA|TRBV30|TRBJ1-1|NA
CAWTGAPGTTEAFF
TGTGCCTGGACAGGCGCCCCCGGCACCACTGAAGCTTTCTTT
>once|TRBV19|TRBJ2-1|TRBD1
CASSMDRGLGPNEQFF
TGTGCCAGTAGTATGGACAGGGGCCTCGGGCCGAATGAGCAGTTCTTC
>NA|TRBV5-8|TRBJ1-5|TRBD1
CASSRDRGGNQPQHF
TGTGCCAGCAGCCGGGACAGGGGTGGCAATCAGCCCCAGCATTTT
>NA|TRBV30|TRBJ2-3|TRBD2
CAWSVGAGGVTDTQYF
TGTGCCTGGAGTGTAGGGGCGGGGGGAGTCACAGATACGCAGTATTTT
>NA|TRBV27|TRBJ2-3|TRBD2
CATGAGGLRTDTQYF
TGTGCCACCGGAGCGGGGGGTCTACGCACAGATACGCAGTATTTT
>NA|TRBV10-3|TRBJ2-2|TRBD2
CAITSGGYTGELFF
TGTGCCATTACAAGCGGGGGCTACACCGGGGAGCTGTTTTTT
>NA|TRBV5-1|TRBJ1-1|TRBD1
CASSQSRGQGKIEAFF
TGCGCCAGCAGCCAAAGCCGAGGACAGGGTAAGATTGAAGCTTTCTTT